The 10 T cell receptor beta chains listed next were all sequenced from one sample in a study of blood T cell repertoires in COVID-19. The assay was immunoSEQ multiplex PCR, and TCRdb's table has in-frame clones only and misses some. The data show around 130,000 clones, with 65% to 85% seen just once and about a sixth held by the top ten. The sample was peripheral blood. The receptors originated from a woman over 75 with acute or convalescent COVID-19.

This clone was recorded a few times. The chain links TRBV12-5 to TRBJ2-2, with a possible D match to TRBD1 (6 bases). The CDR3 runs to 14 residues. The ends were cut back, 6 bases at V and 0 bases at J, with 8 bases in the middle. Germline CDR1 and CDR2: LGHNT and FRNRAP. CDR3: CASGQGANTGELFF. CDR3 sequence (DNA): TGTGCTAGTGGACAGGGCGCGAACACCGGGGAGCTGTTTTTT.

The gene calls are TRBV30 and TRBJ2-4, with D possibly matching TRBD1 (5 bases). V dropped 0 bases and J dropped 9 bases, with 15 bases sitting between them. The CDR3 has 14 residues. Per germline, CDR1 GTSNPN and CDR2 SVGIG (reference sequence). CDR3 sequence reads: CAWSVLGQGGIQYF. The CDR3 DNA reads as TGTGCCTGGAGTGTACTTGGGCAGGGCGGCATTCAGTACTTC.

The genes are TRBV7-6 and TRBJ1-3, with TRBD1 as a possible D gene (6 bases). This CDR3 region has 19 residues. V lost 5 bases and J lost 1, with 24 bases in between. The V gene's germline CDR1 is SGHVS and CDR2 FNYEAQ. DNA of the CDR3: TGTGCCAGCAGCCAGAGTCCCGGGACAAGGGTAGGATCTGGAAACACCATATATTTT. Protein sequence: CASSQSPGTRVGSGNTIYF.

The chain carries TRBV19 and TRBJ2-1; a weak D match, TRBD1 (5 bases). Germline V gene data show CDR1 as LNHDA and CDR2 as SQIVND (reference sequence). The length of the CDR3 is 14 residues. Trimming shortened V by 5 bases and J by 7 bases, and 15 bases separated the two germline ends. This CDR3 reads CASSVSGKGNEQFF. The CDR3 region has the DNA TGTGCCAGTAGTGTTTCAGGGAAGGGGAATGAGCAGTTCTTC.

The V gene is TRBV5-1, the J gene TRBJ1-4; D is undetermined. Germline values: CDR1 SGHRS, CDR2 YFSETQ. V shed 3 bases and J shed 1 base, with 22 bases lying between them. The CDR3 consists of 19 residues. DNA of the CDR3: TGCGCCAGCAGCTCCCAACGAAGTTACGGTCCTTTAACTAATGAAAAACTGTTTTTT. It encodes CASSSQRSYGPLTNEKLFF. Full variable domain (rest looked up from reference TRBV5-1 and TRBJ1-4): KAGVTQTPRYLIKTRGQQVTLSCSPISGHRSVSWYQQTPGQGLQFLFEYFSETQRNKGNFPGRFSGRQFSNSRSEMNVSTLELGDSALYLCASSSQRSYGPLTNEKLFFGSGTQLSVL.

The chain recombines TRBV4-3 with TRBJ1-5; D gene unclear. Between the trimmed V and J ends, which lost 0 bases and 3 bases, there was a span of 9 bases. Germline assignment: CDR1 LGHNA and CDR2 YSLEER. The CDR3 totals 15 residues. CDR3 sequence (DNA): TGCGCCAGCAGCCAAGACAGATCCGCCAATCAGCCCCAGCATTTT. Its translation is CASSQDRSANQPQHF.

The chain combines TRBV19 with TRBJ2-1, with 11 bases aligning to TRBD1. V lost 7 bases and J lost 5; bases outside the gene matches: 7. CDR1 LNHDA and CDR2 SQIVND come from the germline V gene (reference sequence). The CDR3 length is 15 residues. The CDR3 DNA follows: TGTGCCAGTACCCTCCGGGACAGGGGGGACAATGAGCAGTTCTTC. Amino acids: CASTLRDRGDNEQFF.

The rearrangement joins TRBV7-2 to TRBJ1-6; D remains ambiguous. Germline CDR1 reads SGHTA; CDR2 reads FQGNSA. V was cut by 5 bases and J by 11 bases, with 16 bases left in between. The CDR3 is 14 residues long. Here the CDR3 DNA reads TGTGCCAGCAGCCCGCGGAGGGATTTGGCACCCCTCCACTTT. As protein: CASSPRRDLAPLHF.

The gene calls are TRBV5-1 and TRBJ2-3, with 8 bases that match TRBD1. Trimming removed 3 bases from V and 1 base from J; junction bases left unmatched: 4. This CDR3 is built from 15 residues. Germline V gene data show CDR1 as SGHRS and CDR2 as YFSETQ. The CDR3 DNA is TGCGCCAGCAGCTCGGTGACAGGGGGCACAGATACGCAGTATTTT. This gives the protein CASSSVTGGTDTQYF.

The chain uses TRBV3-1 (or the pseudogene TRBV3-2) and TRBJ1-5; D perhaps matches TRBD1 (5 bases). The germline gives CDR1 LGHDT, CDR2 YNNKEL (reference sequence). The CDR3 sequence is 14 residues long. V was trimmed by 4 bases and J by 7 bases, leaving 14 bases between them. The CDR3 sequence is CASSRSRVVQPQHF. Here the CDR3 DNA reads TGTGCCAGCAGCCGGAGCAGGGTTGTACAGCCCCAGCATTTT.